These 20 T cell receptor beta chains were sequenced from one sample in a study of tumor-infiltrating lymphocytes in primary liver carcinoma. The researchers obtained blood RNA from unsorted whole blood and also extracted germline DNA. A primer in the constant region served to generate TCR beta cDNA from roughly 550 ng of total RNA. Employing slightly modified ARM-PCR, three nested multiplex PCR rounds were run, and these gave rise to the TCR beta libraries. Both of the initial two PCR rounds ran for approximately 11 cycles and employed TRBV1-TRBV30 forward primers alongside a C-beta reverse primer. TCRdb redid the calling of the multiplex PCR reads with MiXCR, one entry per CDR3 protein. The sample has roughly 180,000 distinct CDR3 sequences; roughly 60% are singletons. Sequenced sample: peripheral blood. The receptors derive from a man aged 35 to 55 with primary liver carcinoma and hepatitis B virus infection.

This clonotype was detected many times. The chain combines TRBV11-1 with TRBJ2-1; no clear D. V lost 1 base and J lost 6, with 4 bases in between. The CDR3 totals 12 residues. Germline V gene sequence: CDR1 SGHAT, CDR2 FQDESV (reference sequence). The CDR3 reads CASSLGRNEQFF. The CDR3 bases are TGTGCCAGCAGCTTAGGCCGCAATGAGCAGTTCTTC. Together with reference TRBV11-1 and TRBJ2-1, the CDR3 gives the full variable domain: EAEVAQSPRYKITEKSQAVAFWCDPISGHATLYWYRQILGQGPELLVQFQDESVVDDSQLPKDRFSAERLKGVDSTLKIQPAELGDSAMYLCASSLGRNEQFFGPGTRLTVL.

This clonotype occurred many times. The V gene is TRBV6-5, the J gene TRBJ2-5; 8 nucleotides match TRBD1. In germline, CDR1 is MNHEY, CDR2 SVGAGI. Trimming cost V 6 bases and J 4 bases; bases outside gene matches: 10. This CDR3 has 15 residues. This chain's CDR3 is CASRDPTGVGETQYF. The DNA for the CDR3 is TGTGCCAGCAGGGACCCGACAGGGGTCGGAGAGACCCAGTACTTC.

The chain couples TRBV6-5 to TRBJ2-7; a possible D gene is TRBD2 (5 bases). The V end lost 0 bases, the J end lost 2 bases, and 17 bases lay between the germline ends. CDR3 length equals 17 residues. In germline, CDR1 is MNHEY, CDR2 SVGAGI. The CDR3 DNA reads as TGTGCCAGCAGTTACTCGATTGCTGCTAGCACTGCCTACGAGCAGTACTTC. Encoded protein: CASSYSIAASTAYEQYF.

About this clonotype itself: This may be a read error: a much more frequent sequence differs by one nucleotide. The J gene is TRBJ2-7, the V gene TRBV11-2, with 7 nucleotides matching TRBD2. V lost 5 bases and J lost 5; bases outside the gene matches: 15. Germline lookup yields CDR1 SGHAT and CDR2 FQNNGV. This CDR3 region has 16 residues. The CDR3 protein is CASSPRGMAGAHEQYF. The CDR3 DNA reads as TGTGCCAGCAGCCCAAGGGGTATGGCGGGAGCCCACGAGCAGTACTTC.

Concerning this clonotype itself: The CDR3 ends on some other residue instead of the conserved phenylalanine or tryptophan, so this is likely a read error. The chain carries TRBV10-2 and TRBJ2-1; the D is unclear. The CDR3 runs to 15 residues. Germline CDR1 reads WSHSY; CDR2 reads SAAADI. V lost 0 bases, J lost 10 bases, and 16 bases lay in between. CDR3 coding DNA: TGCGCCAGCAGTGAGTCAGGCCTGGCTAGACCCGAGCAGTTCCTC. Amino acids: CASSESGLARPEQFL.

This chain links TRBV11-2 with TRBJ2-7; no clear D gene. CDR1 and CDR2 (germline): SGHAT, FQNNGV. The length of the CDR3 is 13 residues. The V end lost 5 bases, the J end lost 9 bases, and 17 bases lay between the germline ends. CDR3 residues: CASSKPSLDGQYF. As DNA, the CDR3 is TGTGCCAGCAGCAAACCAAGTTTGGACGGGCAGTACTTC.

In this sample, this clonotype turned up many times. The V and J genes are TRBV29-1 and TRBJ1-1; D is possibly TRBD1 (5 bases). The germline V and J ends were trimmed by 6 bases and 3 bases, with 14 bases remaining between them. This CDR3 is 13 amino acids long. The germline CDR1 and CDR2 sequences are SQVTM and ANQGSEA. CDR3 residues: CSVVHLGDTEAFF. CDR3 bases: TGCAGCGTGGTACACCTGGGGGACACTGAAGCTTTCTTT.

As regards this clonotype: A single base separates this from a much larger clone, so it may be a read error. The CDR3 protein is CASSLALATGELVF. CDR3 in DNA: TGTGCCAGCAGCTTAGCTCTCGCCACCGGGGAGCTGGTTTTT. V usage is TRBV11-2 and J usage is TRBJ2-2; the D gene is possibly TRBD2 (5 bases). CDR1 SGHAT and CDR2 FQNNGV come from the germline V gene. This CDR3 is 14 amino acids long.

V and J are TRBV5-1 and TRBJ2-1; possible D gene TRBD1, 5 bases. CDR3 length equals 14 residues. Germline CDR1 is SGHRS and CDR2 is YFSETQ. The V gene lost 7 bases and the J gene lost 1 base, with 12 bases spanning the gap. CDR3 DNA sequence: TGCGCCAGCCAAACAGGATCGTCCTACAATGAGCAGTTCTTC. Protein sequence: CASQTGSSYNEQFF.

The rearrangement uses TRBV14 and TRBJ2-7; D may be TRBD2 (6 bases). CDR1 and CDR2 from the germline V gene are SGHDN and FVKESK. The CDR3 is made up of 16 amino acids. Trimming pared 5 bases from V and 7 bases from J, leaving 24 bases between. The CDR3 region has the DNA TGTGCCAGCAGCATTACTACTAGCTGTGCTTTACGAGAGCAGTACTTC. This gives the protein CASSITTSCALREQYF.

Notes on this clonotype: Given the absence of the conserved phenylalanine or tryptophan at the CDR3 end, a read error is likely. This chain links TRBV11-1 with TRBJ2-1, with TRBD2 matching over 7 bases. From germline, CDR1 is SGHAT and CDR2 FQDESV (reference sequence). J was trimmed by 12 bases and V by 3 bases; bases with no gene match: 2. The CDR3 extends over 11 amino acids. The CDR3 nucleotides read TGTGCCAGCAGCTTCACGGGAGGGCAGTTCCTC. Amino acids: CASSFTGGQFL.

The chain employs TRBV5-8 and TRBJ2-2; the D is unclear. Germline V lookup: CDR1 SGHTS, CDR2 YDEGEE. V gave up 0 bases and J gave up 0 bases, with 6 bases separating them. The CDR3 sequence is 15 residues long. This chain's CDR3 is CASSLGGTNTGELFF. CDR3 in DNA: TGTGCCAGCAGCTTGGGTGGCACGAACACCGGGGAGCTGTTTTTT.

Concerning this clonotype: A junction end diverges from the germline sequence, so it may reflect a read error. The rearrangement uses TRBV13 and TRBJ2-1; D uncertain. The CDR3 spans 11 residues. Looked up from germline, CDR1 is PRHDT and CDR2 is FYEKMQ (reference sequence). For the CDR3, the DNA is TGTGCCAGCAGCGAGTACAATGAGCAGTTATTC. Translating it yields CASSEYNEQLF. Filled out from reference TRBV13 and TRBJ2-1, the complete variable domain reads AAGVIQSPRHLIKEKRETATLKCYPIPRHDTVYWYQQGPGQDPQFLISFYEKMQSDKGSIPDRFSAQQFSDYHSELNMSSLELGDSALYFCASSEYNEQLFGPGTRLTVL.

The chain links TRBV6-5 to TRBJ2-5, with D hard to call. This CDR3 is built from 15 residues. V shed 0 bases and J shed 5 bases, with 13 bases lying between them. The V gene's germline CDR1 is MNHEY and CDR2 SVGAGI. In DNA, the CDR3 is TGTGCCAGCAGTTACTCTGCCCGGGCTAGGGAGACCCAGTACTTC. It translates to CASSYSARARETQYF.

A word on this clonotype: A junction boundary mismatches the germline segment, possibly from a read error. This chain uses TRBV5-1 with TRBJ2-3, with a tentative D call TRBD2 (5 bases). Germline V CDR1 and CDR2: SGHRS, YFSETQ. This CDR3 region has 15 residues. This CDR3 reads CVSNPASGGPNTQYF. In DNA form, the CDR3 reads TGCGTCAGCAACCCCGCCTCCGGAGGCCCAAATACACAGTATTTT.

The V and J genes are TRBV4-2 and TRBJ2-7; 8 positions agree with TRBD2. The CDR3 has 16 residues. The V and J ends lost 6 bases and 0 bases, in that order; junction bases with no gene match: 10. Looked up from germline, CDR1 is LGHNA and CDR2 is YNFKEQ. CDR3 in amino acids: CASSELSGGSSYEQYF. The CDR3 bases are TGTGCCAGCAGTGAACTATCGGGAGGGTCCTCCTACGAGCAGTACTTC.

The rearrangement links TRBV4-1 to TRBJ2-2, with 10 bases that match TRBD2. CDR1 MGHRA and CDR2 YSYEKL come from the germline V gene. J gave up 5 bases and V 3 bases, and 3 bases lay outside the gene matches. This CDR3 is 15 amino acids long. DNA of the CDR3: TGCGCCAGCAGCCAGGTAGCGGGAGGTACCGGGGAGCTGTTTTTT. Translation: CASSQVAGGTGELFF.

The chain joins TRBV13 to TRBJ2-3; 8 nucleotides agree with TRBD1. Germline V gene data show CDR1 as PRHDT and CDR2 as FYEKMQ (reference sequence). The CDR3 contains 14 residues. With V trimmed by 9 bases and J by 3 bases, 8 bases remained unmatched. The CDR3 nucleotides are TGTGCCAGAAGCCACAGGGGGTCGACAGATACGCAGTATTTT. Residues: CARSHRGSTDTQYF.

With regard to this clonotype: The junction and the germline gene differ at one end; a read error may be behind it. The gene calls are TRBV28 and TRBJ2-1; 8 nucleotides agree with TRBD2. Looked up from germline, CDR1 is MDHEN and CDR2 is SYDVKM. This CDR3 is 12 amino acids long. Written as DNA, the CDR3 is TGTGCCAGGAGTCCAGGACTAGCTATCCACGGGTGG. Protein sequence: CARSPGLAIHGW. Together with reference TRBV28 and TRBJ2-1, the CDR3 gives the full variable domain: DVKVTQSSRYLVKRTGEKVFLECVQDMDHENMFWYRQDPGLGLRLIYFSYDVKMKEKGDIPEGYSVSREKKERFSLILESASTNQTSMYLCARSPGLAIHGWGPGTRLTVL.

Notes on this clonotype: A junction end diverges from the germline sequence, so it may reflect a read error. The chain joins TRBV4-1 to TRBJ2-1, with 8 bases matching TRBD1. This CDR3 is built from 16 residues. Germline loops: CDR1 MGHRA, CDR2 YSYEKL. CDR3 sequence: CTSSRWAGQVDNEQFF. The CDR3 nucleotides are TGCACCAGCAGTCGTTGGGCGGGACAGGTGGACAATGAGCAGTTCTTC.